The clone carrying this T cell receptor beta chain has only one observation. Antigen unknown. Measured with immunoSEQ multiplex PCR; TCRdb has only the in-frame clones, and not every one. The sample includes roughly 150,000 clones, about 88% of them seen just once. This sample is drawn from a study of T cell responses to AZD1222 COVID-19 vaccine. Study information: Second-dose intervals of approximately 4 or approximately 12 weeks were pooled. Findings of the study overall: Only a handful of AZD1222 recipients were seropositive at baseline. The donor group comprised mostly white British people and more females; the analysis possibly underestimated clonal diversity. Researchers report vaccine-associated CD4 TCRs spanning spike, with dominance at 160-218 and 743-854.

CDR1 is SGHVS, CDR2 FQNEAQ, per germline. This CDR3 is built from 16 residues. Trimming shortened V by 1 base and J by 0 bases, and 12 bases separated the two germline ends. The rearrangement links TRBV7-8 to TRBJ1-2; no reliable D call. The source of this sequence is an adult in good health. The material sequenced was peripheral blood, taken on day 0 of AZD1222 vaccination. This chain's CDR3 is CASSLGSSHTNYGYTF. Here the CDR3 DNA reads TGTGCCAGCAGCTTAGGGAGCAGCCATACTAACTATGGCTACACCTTC. The variable domain in full, with the rest retrieved from reference TRBV7-8 and TRBJ1-2, is GAGVSQSPRYKVAKRGQDVALRCDPISGHVSLFWYQQALGQGPEFLTYFQNEAQLDKSGLPSDRFFAERPEGSVSTLKIQRTQQEDSAVYLCASSLGSSHTNYGYTFGSGTRLTVV.